What follows is one T cell receptor (beta chain) and its context. Its antigen remains unidentified. CDR1 and CDR2 from the germline V gene are MNHEY and SVGEGT. CDR3 length: 12 residues. V gave up 2 bases and J gave up 6 bases, with 5 bases separating them. The sample is drawn from a study of molecular identifiers for immune sequencing clone quantification. Study details: Split five ways in replicates, RNA from about 20,000 or 100,000 naive CD8 cells had four portions sequenced.

Preparation methods for the bulk TCR libraries were those previously described, with listed TCR primers. One entry per CDR3 protein results from TCRdb running MiXCR on the PCR reads. The sample has 350,000 or so distinct CDR3 sequences, over 20% seen once. Points from the study as a whole: Whereas naive cells kept under 1% of molecules in clones above 20 RNA copies, such clones held over 98% in effectors.

This TCR was sampled from a human donor in good health. Some libraries in this study had Jurkat cell RNA spiked in. The sequencing input was naive CD8+ T cells from blood, with Jurkat cell RNA spiked in. Subset noted: FACS-sorted CD8+CD4-CCR7+CD45RA+ naive T cells. V usage is TRBV6-2 or TRBV6-3 and J usage is TRBJ1-5, with D uncertain. The CDR3 DNA sequence: TGTGCCAGCAGTTACGGAGGTCAGCCCCAGCATTTT. The encoded protein is CASSYGGQPQHF.